The 29 T cell receptor beta chains given below trace back to one sample, sequenced in a study of OX40 agonist ivuxolimab in advanced cancers. Profiled with immunoSEQ multiplex PCR; TCRdb holds only in-frame clones, not every one. The table has 46,000 or so clones, around 77% seen once; the top ten hold about 2.6%. The starting material was CD4+ or CD8+ T cells sorted from blood, obtained in a trial of the OX40 agonist ivuxolimab. The receptors stem from an adult with an advanced solid tumor such as melanoma, head and neck, liver or kidney cancer.

The chain combines TRBV11-1 with TRBJ1-1; a weak D match, TRBD1 (6 bases). The V end lost 4 bases, the J end lost 6 bases, and 18 bases lay between the germline ends. The CDR3 is 15 residues long. Germline V gene sequence: CDR1 SGHAT, CDR2 FQDESV (reference sequence). CDR3 DNA sequence: TGTGCCAGCAGCTCAGACAGGCTGGGGGGGGCTGAAGCTTTCTTT. Its protein is CASSSDRLGGAEAFF.

The genes are TRBV28 and TRBJ2-3; D call uncertain. CDR1 is MDHEN and CDR2 is SYDVKM in the germline V gene. The CDR3 covers 13 residues. Deletions cut 6 bases from V and 10 bases from J, with 17 bases between. DNA for the CDR3: TGTGCCAGCAGCCGCACTCCTAGTTTACCGCAGTATTTT. This codes for CASSRTPSLPQYF.

The V call is TRBV4-2, the J call TRBJ2-4, with 12 bases aligning to TRBD1. Germline V gives CDR1 LGHNA, CDR2 YNFKEQ. The ends lost 5 bases at V and 3 bases at J; junction bases unmatched: 11. The CDR3 extends over 18 amino acids. In DNA, the CDR3 is TGTGCCAGCAGCTTGGCCGAAGGGACAGGGGGCGGCAAAAACATTCAGTACTTC. Translated, it gives CASSLAEGTGGGKNIQYF.

This chain links TRBV27 with TRBJ1-1; 8 bases fit TRBD1. Germline V gives CDR1 MNHEY, CDR2 SMNVEV (reference sequence). This CDR3 comprises 14 residues. With 3 bases clipped from V and 2 bases from J, the junction kept 2 bases outside the gene matches. CDR3 coding DNA: TGTGCCAGCAGTTTTGGACAGGGTAACACTGAAGCTTTCTTT. Protein sequence: CASSFGQGNTEAFF.

The V and J genes are TRBV19 and TRBJ1-1; D remains unclear. V lost 3 bases and J lost 5, with 13 bases in between. The CDR3 has 14 residues. Germline CDR1 and CDR2: LNHDA and SQIVND (reference sequence). The CDR3 is CASSMLQFGTEAFF. CDR3 bases: TGTGCCAGTAGTATGCTCCAATTCGGGACTGAAGCTTTCTTT.

The chain uses TRBV28 and TRBJ1-4, with D tentatively TRBD1 (6 bases). Germline V gives CDR1 MDHEN, CDR2 SYDVKM. Trimming took off 4 bases at V and 8 bases at J, with 17 bases between the two ends. This CDR3 is 15 amino acids long. The CDR3 region has the DNA TGTGCCAGCAGTTCCCCACGGGGGGCTGGAGAAAAACTGTTTTTT. It is translated as CASSSPRGAGEKLFF. The complete variable domain, with remaining parts taken from reference TRBV28 and TRBJ1-4, reads DVKVTQSSRYLVKRTGEKVFLECVQDMDHENMFWYRQDPGLGLRLIYFSYDVKMKEKGDIPEGYSVSREKKERFSLILESASTNQTSMYLCASSSPRGAGEKLFFGSGTQLSVL.

The chain couples TRBV11-2 to TRBJ1-3; D unresolved. The CDR3 contains 14 residues. V was pared by 7 bases and J by 4 bases, with 14 bases between. In germline, CDR1 is SGHAT, CDR2 FQNNGV. CDR3 region: CASTLWAGGNTIYF. DNA for the CDR3: TGTGCCAGCACCCTCTGGGCGGGCGGAAACACCATATATTTT. The entire variable domain, with the rest obtained from reference TRBV11-2 and TRBJ1-3, is as follows: EAGVAQSPRYKIIEKRQSVAFWCNPISGHATLYWYQQILGQGPKLLIQFQNNGVVDDSQLPKDRFSAERLKGVDSTLKIQPAKLEDSAVYLCASTLWAGGNTIYFGEGSWLTVV.

The chain links TRBV28 to TRBJ2-1; D is undetermined. The germline V and J ends were trimmed by 4 bases and 4 bases, with 2 bases remaining between them. The germline gives CDR1 MDHEN, CDR2 SYDVKM. The CDR3 is 11 residues long. The CDR3 here is CASSWYNEQFF. The CDR3 nucleotides read TGTGCCAGCAGTTGGTACAATGAGCAGTTCTTC.

This chain joins TRBV7-3 and TRBJ2-7; 12 bases map to TRBD2. V lost 4 bases, J lost 7 bases, and 8 bases stayed unmatched. Germline V gene sequence: CDR1 SGHTA, CDR2 FQGTGA. The CDR3 consists of 15 residues. The CDR3 reads CASSSRLAGAGEQYF. In DNA form, the CDR3 reads TGTGCCAGCAGCTCACGACTAGCGGGAGCGGGAGAGCAGTACTTC.

The V and J genes are TRBV7-2 and TRBJ2-1, with 8 positions matching TRBD2. This CDR3 has 14 residues. Looked up from germline, CDR1 is SGHTA and CDR2 is FQGNSA. V dropped 0 bases and J dropped 12; count of bases not matched to a gene: 7. CDR3 DNA: TGTGCCAGCAGCTTAGCGATAAGCGGGAGTTTGCAGTTCTTC. Translating it yields CASSLAISGSLQFF.

This chain connects TRBV2 to TRBJ2-7; 10 bases align to TRBD1. The CDR3 is made up of 14 amino acids. Germline values: CDR1 SNHLY, CDR2 FYNNEI. Trimming cost V 6 bases and J 7 bases; bases outside gene matches: 9. The CDR3 coding sequence is TGTGCCAGCAGGGGCGACAGGGGGCGCAGAGAGCAGTACTTC. Translated, it gives CASRGDRGRREQYF.

This clone was seen just once. The V call is TRBV11-2, the J call TRBJ1-2; D is unresolved. Germline values: CDR1 SGHAT, CDR2 FQNNGV. V was clipped by 5 bases and J by 5 bases, with 12 bases between them. The CDR3 contains 13 residues. The CDR3: CASSRTGRYGYTF. In DNA form, the CDR3 reads TGTGCCAGCAGCCGGACTGGACGGTATGGCTACACCTTC. The complete variable domain, with remaining parts taken from reference TRBV11-2 and TRBJ1-2, reads EAGVAQSPRYKIIEKRQSVAFWCNPISGHATLYWYQQILGQGPKLLIQFQNNGVVDDSQLPKDRFSAERLKGVDSTLKIQPAKLEDSAVYLCASSRTGRYGYTFGSGTRLTVV.

The J gene is TRBJ1-2, the V gene TRBV5-1; weak D call: TRBD1 (6 bases). CDR3 size: 13 residues. CDR1 and CDR2 (germline): SGHRS, YFSETQ. Between the trimmed V and J ends, which lost 1 base and 7 bases, there was a span of 11 bases. CDR3 region: CASSLRGASGYTF. CDR3 nucleotide sequence: TGCGCCAGCAGCTTGCGGGGGGCCAGTGGCTACACCTTC. Complete variable domain (other parts from reference TRBV5-1 and TRBJ1-2): KAGVTQTPRYLIKTRGQQVTLSCSPISGHRSVSWYQQTPGQGLQFLFEYFSETQRNKGNFPGRFSGRQFSNSRSEMNVSTLELGDSALYLCASSLRGASGYTFGSGTRLTVV.

V gene TRBV27 combines with J gene TRBJ2-7; TRBD1 matches at 7 bases. From germline, CDR1 is MNHEY and CDR2 SMNVEV (reference sequence). After removal of 3 bases from V and 5 bases from J, the junction contained 7 bases not matched to a gene. The CDR3 has 14 residues. The CDR3 reads CASSLKGAIDEQYF. The CDR3 DNA sequence: TGTGCCAGCAGTTTGAAGGGGGCCATCGACGAGCAGTACTTC.

The count of this clone is one. The V gene is TRBV7-8, the J gene TRBJ2-5; the D is unclear. The CDR3 is 14 residues long. V lost 1 base and J 5 bases, leaving 11 bases between the germline ends. Germline CDR1 SGHVS, CDR2 FQNEAQ. The CDR3 loop reads CASSLGTTGETQYF. CDR3 nucleotide sequence: TGTGCCAGCAGCTTAGGGACCACTGGCGAGACCCAGTACTTC.

The chain is built from TRBV5-1 and TRBJ2-3, with no clear D. The CDR3 contains 12 residues. In germline, CDR1 is SGHRS, CDR2 YFSETQ. Trimming cost V 0 bases and J 4 bases, with 3 bases left between them. The DNA for the CDR3 is TGCGCCAGCAGCTTGGAGGCAGATACGCAGTATTTT. This codes for CASSLEADTQYF.

The rearrangement links TRBV15 to TRBJ2-7, with 7 bases identical to TRBD2. Germline V gives CDR1 LNHNV, CDR2 YYDKDF (reference sequence). Trimming at V came to 5 bases and at J to 5 bases, leaving 12 bases not matched to a gene. The CDR3 runs to 15 residues. The CDR3 nucleotides read TGTGCCACCAGCCGCCCCGGCGGGAGTGGAAACGAGCAGTACTTC. Its translation is CATSRPGGSGNEQYF.

V is TRBV28 and J is TRBJ2-1; D remains unclear. Deletions cut 0 bases from V and 5 bases from J, with 5 bases between. There are 13 residues in the CDR3. Germline lookup yields CDR1 MDHEN and CDR2 SYDVKM. CDR3 bases: TGTGCCAGCAGTTTATGGCAGGACAATGAGCAGTTCTTC. As protein: CASSLWQDNEQFF. Full variable domain (rest looked up from reference TRBV28 and TRBJ2-1): DVKVTQSSRYLVKRTGEKVFLECVQDMDHENMFWYRQDPGLGLRLIYFSYDVKMKEKGDIPEGYSVSREKKERFSLILESASTNQTSMYLCASSLWQDNEQFFGPGTRLTVL.

This sequence joins TRBV7-9 and TRBJ1-6, with 8 bases lining up with TRBD1. The CDR3 is 19 amino acids. Per the germline V gene, CDR1 is SEHNR and CDR2 is FQNEAQ (reference sequence). V lost 2 bases and J lost 0; bases outside the gene matches: 9. For the CDR3, the DNA is TGTGCCAGCAGCTTACCGGGACAGGCTAAAAGCTCCTATAATTCACCCCTCCACTTT. The encoded protein is CASSLPGQAKSSYNSPLHF.

This clone was seen a handful of times. The chain links TRBV19 to TRBJ1-1; no reliable D call. V shed 7 bases and J shed 0 bases, with 18 bases lying between them. The CDR3 sequence is 16 residues long. Germline CDR1 is LNHDA and CDR2 is SQIVND (reference sequence). DNA of the CDR3: TGTGCCAGTACCAAGACGATCGGTGCGTTGAACACTGAAGCTTTCTTT. Protein sequence: CASTKTIGALNTEAFF. Drawing the rest from reference TRBV19 and TRBJ1-1, the complete variable domain is DGGITQSPKYLFRKEGQNVTLSCEQNLNHDAMYWYRQDPGQGLRLIYYSQIVNDFQKGDIAEGYSVSREKKESFPLTVTSAQKNPTAFYLCASTKTIGALNTEAFFGQGTRLTVV.

In this sample, this clone turned up once. Other nucleotide sequences from this sample produce the same CDR3. The chain couples TRBV20-1 to TRBJ2-5; D gene unclear. Germline V gives CDR1 DFQATT, CDR2 SNEGSKA (reference sequence). The CDR3 length is 11 residues. The V end lost 4 bases, the J end lost 2 bases, and 5 bases lay between the germline ends. The CDR3 spells CSANRQETQYF. DNA of the CDR3: TGCAGTGCTAACCGACAAGAGACCCAGTACTTC.

Here the CDR3 reads CAIRLRDSYGEAFF. The CDR3 DNA sequence: TGTGCCATCAGGCTAAGGGACAGTTATGGAGAAGCTTTCTTT. The chain is built from TRBV10-3 and TRBJ1-1, with 7 nucleotides matching TRBD1. Germline V gives CDR1 ENHRY, CDR2 SYGVKD. The length of the CDR3 is 14 residues. The J segment lost 8 bases and the V segment lost 6 bases, leaving 12 bases of the junction unmatched.

This chain joins TRBV7-9 and TRBJ2-1; tentatively, D is TRBD2 (6 bases). CDR3 length: 15 residues. V was clipped by 8 bases and J by 1 base, with 15 bases between them. Germline V gene lookup returns CDR1 SEHNR and CDR2 FQNEAQ (reference sequence). The CDR3 nucleotides read TGTGCCAGCTCTAAGGGGCGGGAATCCTACAATGAGCAGTTCTTC. Its translation: CASSKGRESYNEQFF.

This rearrangement joins TRBV6-1 to TRBJ1-5; D might be TRBD1 (5 bases). The V and J ends lost 3 bases and 2 bases respectively, with 8 bases between them. The CDR3 runs 14 residues. In germline, CDR1 is MNHNS, CDR2 SASEGT. For the CDR3, the DNA is TGTGCCAGCAGTGAGGGAGGGGGCAATCAGCCCCAGCATTTT. This encodes CASSEGGGNQPQHF.

This sequence joins TRBV7-9 and TRBJ2-1, with 9 bases identical to TRBD2. Germline assignment: CDR1 SEHNR and CDR2 FQNEAQ (reference sequence). V trimming: 5 bases; J trimming: 6 bases; junction bases outside the gene matches: 8. This CDR3 spans 15 amino acids. CDR3 protein: CASSPLAGLGNEQFF. The DNA for the CDR3 is TGTGCCAGCAGCCCCCTAGCGGGATTGGGCAATGAGCAGTTCTTC.

Note on this clone: Distinct nucleotide sequences in the sample also encode this CDR3. The J gene is TRBJ1-1, the V gene TRBV9; D is unresolved. The V and J ends lost 0 bases and 2 bases respectively, with 5 bases between them. The CDR3 length is 13 residues. CDR1 and CDR2 from the germline V gene are SGDLS and YYNGEE. CDR3 in amino acids: CASSVAVNTEAFF. For the CDR3, the DNA is TGTGCCAGCAGCGTAGCGGTTAACACTGAAGCTTTCTTT.

The V gene is TRBV27, the J gene TRBJ1-6; D remains unclear. V lost 8 bases and J 2 bases, leaving 10 bases between the germline ends. This CDR3 is built from 14 residues. CDR1 and CDR2 from the germline V gene are MNHEY and SMNVEV (reference sequence). CDR3 sequence (DNA): TGTGCCAGCCGGACGGAAACCTATAATTCACCCCTCCACTTT. Residues: CASRTETYNSPLHF.

This clone was seen just once. The V call is TRBV28, the J call TRBJ1-1; D is uncertain. The CDR3 has 15 amino acids. In germline, CDR1 is MDHEN, CDR2 SYDVKM. V lost 1 base, J lost 3 bases, and 12 bases lay in between. DNA for the CDR3: TGTGCCAGCAGTTTATCGGCTCCCTGGGACACTGAAGCTTTCTTT. Its translation: CASSLSAPWDTEAFF.

DNA of the CDR3: TGTGCCAGCAGCAAATTGCCCGGAAAGAGCAAAAACATTCAGTACTTC. Protein: CASSKLPGKSKNIQYF. J is TRBJ2-4 and V is TRBV21-1. TRBV21-1 is a pseudogene locus. The CDR3 spans 16 residues.